The rows below give T cell receptor beta chains drawn from one sample of a study of blood T cells in healthy people across ages. TCRdb processed the 5' RACE reads anew with MiXCR; each CDR3 protein has one entry. The sample yields 700,000 to 950,000 distinct CDR3 sequences, roughly 60% seen once. The sequencing sample was made of blood. These TCRs come from a man aged 25-40 years in good health. The CDR3 runs from the conserved cysteine through the conserved F or W. The order of the fields is J gene, clone size, D gene, V gene, CDR3 length, CDR3 DNA, CDR3 protein. The D gene is left open where the match is weak. Rows give clone size only sometimes, using once, few, many, or a class for an expanded clone.

TRBJ2-1	-	TRBD2	TRBV20-1	15	TGCAGTGCTAGAGGAGGGACTAGCGGGATAAATGAGCAGTTCTTC	CSARGGTSGINEQFF
TRBJ2-5	-	TRBD2	TRBV29-1	16	TGCAGCGTTGTCTTTGGGCTAGCGGGAGGTGGAGAGACCCAGTACTTC	CSVVFGLAGGGETQYF
TRBJ2-7	-	TRBD1	TRBV30	15	TGTGCCTGGAGTGTAAACCTACAGGGGTTGCACGAGCAGTACTTC	CAWSVNLQGLHEQYF
TRBJ1-2	-	-	TRBV7-2	15	TGTGCCAGCAGCTTAGTATCCGGGGAGAACTATGGCTACACCTTC	CASSLVSGENYGYTF
TRBJ1-2	-	-	TRBV25-1	12	TGTGCCAGCAGTGGGGGGGGGCGAGGCTACACCTTC	CASSGGGRGYTF
TRBJ1-2	-	TRBD1	TRBV20-1	12	TGCAGTGCTGGGGACAGGGGGCTAGGCTACACCTTC	CSAGDRGLGYTF
TRBJ2-5	-	TRBD1	TRBV6-6	15	TGTGCCAGCACCAACGACCGGGACAGGGAAGAGACCCAGTACTTC	CASTNDRDREETQYF
TRBJ1-2	few	-	TRBV30	13	TGTGCCTGGAGTGTAAACCCCAACTATGGCTACACCTTC	CAWSVNPNYGYTF
TRBJ2-1	-	-	TRBV6-1	15	TGTGCCAGCAGTGAAGTGGGACATTCCTACAATGAGCAGTTCTTC	CASSEVGHSYNEQFF
TRBJ1-1	few	-	TRBV20-1	17	TGCAGTGCTAGAGATCGGGGCACCAAGTACATGAACACTGAAGCTTTCTTT	CSARDRGTKYMNTEAFF
TRBJ2-4	-	TRBD1	TRBV12-3/TRBV12-4	12	TGTGCAGACAGGGGAGAGGCGGAGCTATGGTACTTC	CADRGEAELWYF
TRBJ1-2	-	-	TRBV4-2	14	TGTGCCAGCAGCCAAGAAAGCTTCAAATATGGCTACACCTTC	CASSQESFKYGYTF
TRBJ2-1	many	TRBD2	TRBV5-8	15	TGTGCCAGCAGCTATAGCGGGAGCTCCTACAATGAGCAGTTCTTC	CASSYSGSSYNEQFF
TRBJ1-1	-	TRBD1	TRBV6-6	15	TGTGCCAGCAGTTACCGAGGACAGGGAAACACTGAAGCTTTCTTT	CASSYRGQGNTEAFF
TRBJ2-7	few	-	TRBV6-1	12	TGTGCCAGCCCCCGGGGCAACTACGAGCAGTACTTC	CASPRGNYEQYF
TRBJ1-6	few	TRBD1	TRBV3-1	15	TGTGCCAGCAGCCAAGTCCGACAGGGATATTCACCCCTCCACTTT	CASSQVRQGYSPLHF
TRBJ1-4	few	TRBD1	TRBV25-1	17	TGTGCCAGCAGTGAACCCGGGCAGGGGGCAACTAATGAAAAACTGTTTTTT	CASSEPGQGATNEKLFF
TRBJ2-1	-	-	TRBV20-1	11	TGCAGTCCCTCGGGCGGGAATGAGCAGTTCTTC	CSPSGGNEQFF
TRBJ1-2	-	TRBD1	TRBV27	14	TGTGCCAGCAGTGTATGGGGACAGCCTGGTGGCTACACCTTC	CASSVWGQPGGYTF
TRBJ2-5	-	TRBD2	TRBV25-1	14	TGTGCCAGCAGCTCAAATGGGGGGGTCAATGAGCAGTACTTC	CASSSNGGVNEQYF
TRBJ1-2	-	-	TRBV28	13	TGTGCCAGCAGTTTAGATACCCCGTATGGCTACACCTTC	CASSLDTPYGYTF
TRBJ2-2	once	TRBD1	TRBV15	17	TGTGCCACCAGCAGAAGAAACAGGGGCCAAAACACCGGGGAGCTGTTTTTT	CATSRRNRGQNTGELFF
TRBJ2-5	-	-	TRBV6-1	14	TGTGCCAGCAGTGAAGCGCGGCACCAAGAGACCCAGTACTTC	CASSEARHQETQYF
TRBJ2-7	-	-	TRBV21-1	15	TGTGCCAGCAGCAAAGGACAGGGTATAGTCTACGAGCAGTACTTC	CASSKGQGIVYEQYF
TRBJ2-1	-	-	TRBV27	15	TGTGCCAGCGGAAACCGGGACCTCCTTAGGGATGAGCAGTTCTTC	CASGNRDLLRDEQFF
TRBJ2-3	-	TRBD2	TRBV28	17	TGTGCCAGCAGTCGATCCTCTAGCGGGATTCGCACAGATACGCAGTATTTT	CASSRSSSGIRTDTQYF
TRBJ1-1	-	-	TRBV20-1	14	TGCAGTGCTAGAAGGACGGGTATGAACACTGAAGCTTTCTTT	CSARRTGMNTEAFF